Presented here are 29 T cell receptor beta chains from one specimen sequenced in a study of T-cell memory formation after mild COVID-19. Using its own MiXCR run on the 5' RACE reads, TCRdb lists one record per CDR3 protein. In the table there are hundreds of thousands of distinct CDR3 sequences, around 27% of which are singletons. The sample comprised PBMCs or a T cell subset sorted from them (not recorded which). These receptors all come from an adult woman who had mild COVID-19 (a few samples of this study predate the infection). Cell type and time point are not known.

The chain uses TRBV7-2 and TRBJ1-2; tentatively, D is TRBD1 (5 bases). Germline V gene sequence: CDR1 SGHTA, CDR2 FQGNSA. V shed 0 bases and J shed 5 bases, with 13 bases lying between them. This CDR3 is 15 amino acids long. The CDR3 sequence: CASSLARDRLYGYTF. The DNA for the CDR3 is TGTGCCAGCAGCTTAGCCAGGGACCGCTTGTATGGCTACACCTTC.

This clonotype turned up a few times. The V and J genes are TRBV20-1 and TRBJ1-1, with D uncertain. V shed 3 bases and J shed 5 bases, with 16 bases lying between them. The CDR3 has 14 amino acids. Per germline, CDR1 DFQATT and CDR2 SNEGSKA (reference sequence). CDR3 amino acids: CSASAAGPETEAFF. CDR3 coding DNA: TGCAGTGCTAGTGCGGCAGGCCCTGAAACTGAAGCTTTCTTT.

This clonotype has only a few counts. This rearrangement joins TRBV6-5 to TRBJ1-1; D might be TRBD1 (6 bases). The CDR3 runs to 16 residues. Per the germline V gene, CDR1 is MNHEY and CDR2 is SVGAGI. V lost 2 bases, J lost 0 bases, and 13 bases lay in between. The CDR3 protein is CASSYQWQGLNTEAFF. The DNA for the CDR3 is TGTGCCAGCAGTTACCAATGGCAGGGGTTGAACACTGAAGCTTTCTTT.

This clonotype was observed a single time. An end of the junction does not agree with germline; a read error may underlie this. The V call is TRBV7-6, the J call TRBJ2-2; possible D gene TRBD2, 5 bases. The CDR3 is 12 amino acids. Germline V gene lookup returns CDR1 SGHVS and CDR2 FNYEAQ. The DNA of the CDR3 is TGTGCCATCAGCTCCCCCCCCGGGGAGCTGTTCTTT. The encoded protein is CAISSPPGELFF.

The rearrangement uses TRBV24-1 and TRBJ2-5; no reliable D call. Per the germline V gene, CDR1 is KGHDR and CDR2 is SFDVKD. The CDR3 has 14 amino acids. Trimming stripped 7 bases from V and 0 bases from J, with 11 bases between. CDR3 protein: CATSATAYQETQYF. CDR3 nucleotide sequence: TGTGCCACCAGCGCGACGGCGTACCAAGAGACCCAGTACTTC.

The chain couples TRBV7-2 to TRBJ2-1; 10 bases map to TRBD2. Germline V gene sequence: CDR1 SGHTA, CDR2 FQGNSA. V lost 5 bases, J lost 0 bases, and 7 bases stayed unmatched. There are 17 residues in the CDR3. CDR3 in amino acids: CASSGGLAFISYNEQFF. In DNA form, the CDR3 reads TGTGCCAGCAGCGGGGGACTAGCGTTCATCTCCTACAATGAGCAGTTCTTC.

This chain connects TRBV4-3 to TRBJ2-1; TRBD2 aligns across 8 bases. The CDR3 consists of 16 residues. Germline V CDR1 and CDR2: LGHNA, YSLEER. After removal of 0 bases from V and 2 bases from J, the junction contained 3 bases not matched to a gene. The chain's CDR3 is CASSQDRGLAYNEQFF. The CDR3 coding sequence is TGCGCCAGCAGCCAAGATAGGGGACTAGCCTACAATGAGCAGTTCTTC.

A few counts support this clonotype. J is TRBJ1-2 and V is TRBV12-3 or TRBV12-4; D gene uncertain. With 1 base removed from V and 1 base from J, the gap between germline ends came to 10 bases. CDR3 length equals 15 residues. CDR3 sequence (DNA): TGTGCCAGCAGTTTAGGGCACAGCTTTAACTATGGCTACACCTTC. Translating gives CASSLGHSFNYGYTF.

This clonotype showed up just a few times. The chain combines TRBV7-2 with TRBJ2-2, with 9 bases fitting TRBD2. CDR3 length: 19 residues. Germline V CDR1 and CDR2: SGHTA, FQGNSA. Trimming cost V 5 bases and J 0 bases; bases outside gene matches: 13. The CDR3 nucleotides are TGTGCCAGCAGCCACCCGGGACTAGCCCTCGGGACGAACACCGGGGAGCTGTTTTTT. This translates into CASSHPGLALGTNTGELFF.

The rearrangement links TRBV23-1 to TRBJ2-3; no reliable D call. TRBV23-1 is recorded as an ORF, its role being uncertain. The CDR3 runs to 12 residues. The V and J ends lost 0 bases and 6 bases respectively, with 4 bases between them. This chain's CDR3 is CASSQSVDTQYF. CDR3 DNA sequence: TGCGCCAGCAGTCAATCAGTGGATACGCAGTATTTT.

The CDR3 sequence: CADQREMNTEAFF. CDR3 coding DNA: TGTGCCGATCAGAGGGAGATGAACACTGAAGCTTTCTTT. The gene calls are TRBV5-5 and TRBJ1-1; D is unclear. V lost 10 bases and J 0 bases, leaving 13 bases between the germline ends. The CDR3 totals 13 residues. From germline, CDR1 is SGHKS and CDR2 YYEKEE (reference sequence).

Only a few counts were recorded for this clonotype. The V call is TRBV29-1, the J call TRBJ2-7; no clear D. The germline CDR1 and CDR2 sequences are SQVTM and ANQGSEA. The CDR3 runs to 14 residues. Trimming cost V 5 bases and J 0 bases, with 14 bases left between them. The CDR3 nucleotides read TGCAGCGTTCAAAGTCCCAGGAGCTCCTACGAGCAGTACTTC. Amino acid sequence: CSVQSPRSSYEQYF.

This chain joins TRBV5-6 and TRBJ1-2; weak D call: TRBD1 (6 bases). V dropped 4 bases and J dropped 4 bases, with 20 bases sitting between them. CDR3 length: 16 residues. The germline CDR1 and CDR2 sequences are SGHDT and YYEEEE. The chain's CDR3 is CASSHRGASVVYGYTF. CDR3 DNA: TGTGCCAGCAGCCATCGGGGGGCGTCGGTTGTCTATGGCTACACCTTC.

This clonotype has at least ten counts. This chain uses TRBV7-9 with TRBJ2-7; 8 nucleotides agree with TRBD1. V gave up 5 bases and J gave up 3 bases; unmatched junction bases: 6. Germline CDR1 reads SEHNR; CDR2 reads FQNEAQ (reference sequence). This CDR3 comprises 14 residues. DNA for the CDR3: TGTGCCAGCAGCGGACGGGACAGGATCTACGAGCAGTACTTC. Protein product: CASSGRDRIYEQYF.

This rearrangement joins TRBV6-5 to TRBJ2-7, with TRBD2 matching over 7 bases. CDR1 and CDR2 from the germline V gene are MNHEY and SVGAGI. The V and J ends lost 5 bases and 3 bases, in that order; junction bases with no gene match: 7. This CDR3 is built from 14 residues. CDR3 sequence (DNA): TGTGCCAGCAGTGGCCGGGACTACCACTACGAGCAGTACTTC. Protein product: CASSGRDYHYEQYF.

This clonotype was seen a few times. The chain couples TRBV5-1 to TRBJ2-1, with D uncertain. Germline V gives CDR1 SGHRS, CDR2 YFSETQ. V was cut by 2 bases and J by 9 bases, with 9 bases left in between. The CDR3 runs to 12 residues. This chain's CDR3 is CASSFEPSEQFF. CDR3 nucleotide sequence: TGCGCCAGCAGCTTTGAGCCCTCTGAGCAGTTCTTC.

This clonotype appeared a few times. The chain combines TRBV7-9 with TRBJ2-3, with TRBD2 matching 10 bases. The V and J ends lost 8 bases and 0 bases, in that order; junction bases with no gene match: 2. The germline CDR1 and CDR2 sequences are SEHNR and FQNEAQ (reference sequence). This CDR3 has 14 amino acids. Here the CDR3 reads CASGLADSTDTQYF. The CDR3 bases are TGTGCCAGCGGACTAGCGGACAGCACAGATACGCAGTATTTT.

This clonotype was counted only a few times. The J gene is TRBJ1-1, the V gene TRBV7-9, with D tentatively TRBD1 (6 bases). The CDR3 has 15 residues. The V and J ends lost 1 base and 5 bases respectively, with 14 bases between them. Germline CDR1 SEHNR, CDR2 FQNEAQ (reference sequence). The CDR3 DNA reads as TGTGCCAGCAGCTTAGGGATAGACAGGCGTACTGAAGCTTTCTTT. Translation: CASSLGIDRRTEAFF. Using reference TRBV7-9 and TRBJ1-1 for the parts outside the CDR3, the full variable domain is DTGVSQNPRHKITKRGQNVTFRCDPISEHNRLYWYRQTLGQGPEFLTYFQNEAQLEKSRLLSDRFSAERPKGSFSTLEIQRTEQGDSAMYLCASSLGIDRRTEAFFGQGTRLTVV.

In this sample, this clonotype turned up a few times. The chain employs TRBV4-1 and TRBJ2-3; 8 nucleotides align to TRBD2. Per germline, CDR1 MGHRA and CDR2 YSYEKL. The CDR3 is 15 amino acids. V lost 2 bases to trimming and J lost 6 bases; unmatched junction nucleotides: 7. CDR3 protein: CASSQQAGAGDTQYF. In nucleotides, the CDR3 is TGCGCCAGCAGCCAACAAGCGGGGGCCGGGGATACGCAGTATTTT.

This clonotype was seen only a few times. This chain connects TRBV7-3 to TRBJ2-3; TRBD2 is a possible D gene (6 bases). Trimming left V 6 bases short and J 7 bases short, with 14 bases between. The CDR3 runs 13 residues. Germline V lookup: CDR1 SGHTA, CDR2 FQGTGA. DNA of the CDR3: TGTGCCAGCAGTGTGGGCAGGGACTATACGCAGTATTTT. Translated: CASSVGRDYTQYF.

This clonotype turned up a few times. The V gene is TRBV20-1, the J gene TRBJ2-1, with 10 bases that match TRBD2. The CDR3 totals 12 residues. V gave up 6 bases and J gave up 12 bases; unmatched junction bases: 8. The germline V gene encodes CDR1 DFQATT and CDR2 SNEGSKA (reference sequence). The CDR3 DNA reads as TGCAGTGCCTACGGGACTAGCGATGGGCAGTTCTTC. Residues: CSAYGTSDGQFF.

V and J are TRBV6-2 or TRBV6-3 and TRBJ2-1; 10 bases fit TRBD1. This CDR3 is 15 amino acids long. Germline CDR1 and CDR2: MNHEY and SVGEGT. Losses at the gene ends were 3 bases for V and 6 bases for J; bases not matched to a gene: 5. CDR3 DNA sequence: TGTGCCAGCAGTTATCCGGGACAGGGGCGCAATGAGCAGTTCTTC. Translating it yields CASSYPGQGRNEQFF.

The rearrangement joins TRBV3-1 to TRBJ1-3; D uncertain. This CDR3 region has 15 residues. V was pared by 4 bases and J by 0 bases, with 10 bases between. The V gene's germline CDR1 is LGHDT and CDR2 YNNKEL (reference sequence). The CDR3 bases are TGTGCCAGCAGCCCGGGGATCCGCTCTGGAAACACCATATATTTT. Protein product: CASSPGIRSGNTIYF. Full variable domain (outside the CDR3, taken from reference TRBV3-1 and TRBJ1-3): DTAVSQTPKYLVTQMGNDKSIKCEQNLGHDTMYWYKQDSKKFLKIMFSYNNKELIINETVPNRFSPKSPDKAHLNLHINSLELGDSAVYFCASSPGIRSGNTIYFGEGSWLTVV.

The CDR3 loop reads CSVSSDRPSTDTQYF. The CDR3 coding sequence is TGCAGCGTCTCATCCGACAGACCTAGCACAGATACGCAGTATTTT. V and J are TRBV29-1 and TRBJ2-3, with D possibly TRBD1 on 5 matching bases. The V end was cut by 6 bases, the J end by 0 bases, with 16 bases between. This CDR3 is 15 amino acids long. Germline values: CDR1 SQVTM, CDR2 ANQGSEA.

CDR3 sequence reads: CASSLSDRVWETQYF. CDR3 coding DNA: TGCGCCAGCAGCCTATCCGACAGGGTGTGGGAGACCCAGTACTTC. The genes are TRBV5-1 and TRBJ2-5; 7 bases map to TRBD1. CDR3 length: 15 amino acids. The junction had 11 bases not matched to a gene; V was cut back by 4 bases and J by 5 bases. Per the germline V gene, CDR1 is SGHRS and CDR2 is YFSETQ.

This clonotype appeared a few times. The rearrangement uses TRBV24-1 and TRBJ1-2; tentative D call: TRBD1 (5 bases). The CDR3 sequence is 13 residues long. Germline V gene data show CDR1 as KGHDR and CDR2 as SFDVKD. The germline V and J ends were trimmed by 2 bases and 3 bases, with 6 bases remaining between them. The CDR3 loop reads CATSDSGDYGYTF. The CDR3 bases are TGTGCCACCAGTGATTCGGGGGACTATGGCTACACCTTC.

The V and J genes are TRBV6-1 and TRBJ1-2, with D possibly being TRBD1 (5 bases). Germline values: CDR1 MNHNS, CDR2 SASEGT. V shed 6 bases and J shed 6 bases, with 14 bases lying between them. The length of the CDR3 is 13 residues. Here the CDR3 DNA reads TGTGCCAGCAGGTTTGGGTCCAGGGATGGCTACACCTTC. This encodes CASRFGSRDGYTF.

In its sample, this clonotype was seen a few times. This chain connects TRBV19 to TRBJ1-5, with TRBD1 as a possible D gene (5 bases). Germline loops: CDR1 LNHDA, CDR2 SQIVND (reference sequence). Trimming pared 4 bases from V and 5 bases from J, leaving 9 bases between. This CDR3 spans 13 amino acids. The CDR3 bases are TGTGCCAGTAGTAACGGGGGTTATCAGCCCCAGCATTTT. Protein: CASSNGGYQPQHF.

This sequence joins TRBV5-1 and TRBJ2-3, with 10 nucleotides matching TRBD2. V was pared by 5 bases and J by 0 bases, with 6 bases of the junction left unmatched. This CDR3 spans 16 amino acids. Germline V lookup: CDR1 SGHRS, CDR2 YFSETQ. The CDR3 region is CASRPELAGSTDTQYF. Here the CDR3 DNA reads TGCGCCAGCAGACCCGAACTAGCGGGGAGCACAGATACGCAGTATTTT. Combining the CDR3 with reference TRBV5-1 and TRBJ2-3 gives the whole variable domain KAGVTQTPRYLIKTRGQQVTLSCSPISGHRSVSWYQQTPGQGLQFLFEYFSETQRNKGNFPGRFSGRQFSNSRSEMNVSTLELGDSALYLCASRPELAGSTDTQYFGPGTRLTVL.